Shown below are 27 T cell receptor beta chains from a single sample sequenced in a study of cytomegalovirus exposure and HLA in healthy donors. 13 Jbeta primers and 60 Vbeta primers were used for the PCR. Profiling relied on immunoSEQ multiplex PCR, and the TCRdb table lists in-frame clones only, not all of them. The table shows 65,000 to 85,000 clones, with roughly two thirds occurring only once. Specimen: PBMCs. The receptors here all came from a man aged 55 to 70 in good health and CMV-seropositive.

J is TRBJ2-7 and V is TRBV13; TRBD2 aligns across 10 bases. This CDR3 region has 14 residues. Germline CDR1 PRHDT, CDR2 FYEKMQ (reference sequence). With V trimmed by 6 bases and J by 7 bases, 9 bases remained unmatched. The CDR3 DNA follows: TGTGCCAGCAGTCTCCTAGCGGGAGCGCGAGAGCAGTACTTC. It translates to CASSLLAGAREQYF.

The chain employs TRBV7-8 and TRBJ1-3; D remains unclear. The CDR3 totals 15 residues. CDR1 SGHVS and CDR2 FQNEAQ come from the germline V gene. Trimming took 0 bases from V and 0 from J, leaving 6 bases between them. The CDR3 DNA sequence: TGTGCCAGCAGCTTAGCGGCGGACTCTGGAAACACCATATATTTT. It codes for CASSLAADSGNTIYF.

The chain recombines TRBV5-1 with TRBJ2-2, with 8 bases matching TRBD2. The V and J ends lost 6 bases and 7 bases, in that order; junction bases with no gene match: 11. Looked up from germline, CDR1 is SGHRS and CDR2 is YFSETQ. The CDR3 covers 15 residues. CDR3 coding DNA: TGCGCCAGCACAGACCCAGCGGGAGTGAACGGGGAGCTGTTTTTT. As protein: CASTDPAGVNGELFF.

Comments on this clone: A junction end diverges from the germline sequence, so it may reflect a read error. CDR3 DNA sequence: TGTTCCAGCACCCTAAATAATTCACCCCTCCACTTT. Its translation: CSSTLNNSPLHF. The chain is built from TRBV7-9 and TRBJ1-6; D unclear. Germline loops: CDR1 SEHNR, CDR2 FQNEAQ (reference sequence). The CDR3 consists of 12 residues.

This clone was detected only a few times. The rearrangement joins TRBV29-1 to TRBJ2-1; D perhaps matches TRBD2 (5 bases). This CDR3 region has 10 residues. The V gene lost 6 bases and the J gene lost 12 bases, with 12 bases spanning the gap. The V gene's germline CDR1 is SQVTM and CDR2 ANQGSEA. The CDR3 region is CSVASCGQFF. The CDR3 DNA reads TGCAGCGTGGCTAGCTGTGGGCAGTTCTTC.

The V gene is TRBV13, the J gene TRBJ1-2; 7 bases align to TRBD1. Germline assignment: CDR1 PRHDT and CDR2 FYEKMQ (reference sequence). CDR3 length: 14 residues. With 5 bases clipped from V and 3 bases from J, the junction kept 6 bases outside the gene matches. CDR3 DNA: TGTGCCAGCAGCCCCGGACAGGCGGACTATGGCTACACCTTC. Translation gives CASSPGQADYGYTF.

The chain joins TRBV27 to TRBJ2-6; the D gene is possibly TRBD1 (6 bases). CDR3 length: 19 amino acids. Looked up from germline, CDR1 is MNHEY and CDR2 is SMNVEV (reference sequence). The V and J ends lost 7 bases and 0 bases respectively, with 22 bases between them. CDR3 sequence: CASTRNPQGWVSGANVLTF. CDR3 DNA sequence: TGTGCCAGCACCCGAAACCCGCAGGGGTGGGTCTCTGGGGCCAACGTCCTGACTTTC.

This rearrangement joins TRBV7-6 to TRBJ2-5, with no clear D. With 3 bases removed from V and 5 bases from J, the gap between germline ends came to 7 bases. This CDR3 has 12 amino acids. Germline CDR1 SGHVS, CDR2 FNYEAQ. The CDR3 sequence: CASSFNIETQYF. The CDR3 DNA sequence: TGTGCCAGCAGCTTTAACATCGAGACCCAGTACTTC.

The gene calls are TRBV7-6 and TRBJ2-2; D unclear. The CDR3 runs to 15 residues. The germline V and J ends were trimmed by 0 bases and 8 bases, with 13 bases remaining between them. The germline gives CDR1 SGHVS, CDR2 FNYEAQ. CDR3 nucleotide sequence: TGTGCCAGCAGCTTAGCCTCGACTGCGGAGGGGGAGCTGTTTTTT. This sequence encodes CASSLASTAEGELFF. Drawing the rest from reference TRBV7-6 and TRBJ2-2, the complete variable domain is GAGVSQSPRYKVTKRGQDVALRCDPISGHVSLYWYRQALGQGPEFLTYFNYEAQQDKSGLPNDRFSAERPEGSISTLTIQRTEQRDSAMYRCASSLASTAEGELFFGEGSRLTVL.

Details on this clone: The junction shows a germline mismatch at one end, possibly a read error. The rearrangement links TRBV5-6 to TRBJ1-6; a weak D match, TRBD1 (5 bases). The CDR3 spans 16 residues. Germline loops: CDR1 SGHDT, CDR2 YYEEEE. The CDR3 bases are TGTGCCGGCAGCCCAGGGATGAGCTCCTATAATTCACCCCTCCACTTT. It yields the protein CAGSPGMSSYNSPLHF.

V gene TRBV7-9 combines with J gene TRBJ1-3, with 8 bases identical to TRBD1. Losses at the gene ends were 5 bases for V and 4 bases for J; bases not matched to a gene: 7. This CDR3 comprises 15 residues. The germline gives CDR1 SEHNR, CDR2 FQNEAQ (reference sequence). Here the CDR3 reads CASSRGTGVGNTIYF. As DNA, the CDR3 is TGTGCCAGCAGCAGGGGGACAGGCGTAGGAAACACCATATATTTT. The variable domain in full, completed from reference TRBV7-9 and TRBJ1-3, reads DTGVSQNPRHKITKRGQNVTFRCDPISEHNRLYWYRQTLGQGPEFLTYFQNEAQLEKSRLLSDRFSAERPKGSFSTLEIQRTEQGDSAMYLCASSRGTGVGNTIYFGEGSWLTVV.

CDR3 sequence (DNA): TGTGCCAGCAGTATCCTGAGGGGACAGGGGGCATCTGAAGCTTTCTTT. Encoded protein: CASSILRGQGASEAFF. V gene TRBV28 combines with J gene TRBJ1-1, with 12 bases fitting TRBD1. This CDR3 has 16 residues. Trimming cost V 5 bases and J 6 bases; bases outside gene matches: 10. Germline loops: CDR1 MDHEN, CDR2 SYDVKM.

The rearrangement uses TRBV5-5 and TRBJ1-5; D uncertain. The CDR3 consists of 14 residues. Germline-derived CDR1 and CDR2 are SGHKS and YYEKEE (reference sequence). V lost 3 bases and J 8 bases, leaving 15 bases between the germline ends. This CDR3 is CASSSSYSNEPQHF. DNA of the CDR3: TGTGCCAGCAGCTCAAGCTACAGTAACGAGCCCCAGCATTTT.

The chain is built from TRBV7-6 and TRBJ2-7; the match to TRBD1 covers 9 bases. J lost 5 bases, V lost 2 bases, and 7 bases had no gene match. Germline V gives CDR1 SGHVS, CDR2 FNYEAQ. CDR3 size: 15 residues. The CDR3 loop reads CASSLTWTGVNEQYF. CDR3 in DNA: TGTGCCAGCAGCTTAACGTGGACAGGGGTCAACGAGCAGTACTTC.

J is TRBJ2-1 and V is TRBV9; D is perhaps TRBD1 (6 bases). The CDR3 spans 17 residues. Trimming shortened V by 0 bases and J by 10 bases, and 23 bases separated the two germline ends. In germline, CDR1 is SGDLS, CDR2 YYNGEE. This CDR3 reads CASSVAAQGDLLREQFF. CDR3 DNA: TGTGCCAGCAGCGTAGCGGCACAGGGAGATCTACTACGGGAGCAGTTCTTC. Full variable domain (outside the CDR3, taken from reference TRBV9 and TRBJ2-1): DSGVTQTPKHLITATGQRVTLRCSPRSGDLSVYWYQQSLDQGLQFLIQYYNGEERAKGNILERFSAQQFPDLHSELNLSSLELGDSALYFCASSVAAQGDLLREQFFGPGTRLTVL.

The chain joins TRBV10-3 to TRBJ1-1; D remains unclear. The V end lost 11 bases, the J end lost 0 bases, and 7 bases lay between the germline ends. Per the germline V gene, CDR1 is ENHRY and CDR2 is SYGVKD. This CDR3 has 11 amino acids. The CDR3 here is CASRMNTEAFF. For the CDR3, the DNA is TGTGCCTCCAGGATGAACACTGAAGCTTTCTTT.

This clone appeared a few times. V and J are TRBV6-1 and TRBJ2-2; unclear D gene. The CDR3 consists of 14 residues. Germline V gives CDR1 MNHNS, CDR2 SASEGT. V lost 5 bases and J lost 6, with 13 bases in between. The CDR3 DNA follows: TGTGCCAGCAGTTGGGCCAAATGGGCCGGGGAGCTGTTTTTT. Residues: CASSWAKWAGELFF.

The CDR3 is CASSSRTGKDAMAFF. CDR3 DNA sequence: TGTGCCAGCAGTTCGCGGACAGGGAAGGACGCCATGGCTTTCTTT. The chain couples TRBV28 to TRBJ1-1; 8 bases are a match to TRBD1. V shed 4 bases and J 11 bases; nucleotides not matched to a gene: 15. Per germline, CDR1 MDHEN and CDR2 SYDVKM. This CDR3 has 15 residues.

The rearrangement uses TRBV6-5 and TRBJ2-5; 7 bases match TRBD1. The germline V gene has CDR1 MNHEY and CDR2 SVGAGI. CDR3 size: 15 residues. J lost 2 bases, V lost 6 bases, and 9 bases had no gene match. CDR3 region: CASRRTGALQETQYF. For the CDR3, the DNA is TGTGCCAGCAGGAGGACAGGCGCACTTCAAGAGACCCAGTACTTC.

V gene TRBV5-4 combines with J gene TRBJ2-3, with D maybe TRBD1 (6 bases). The CDR3 consists of 14 residues. Germline CDR1 reads SGHNT; CDR2 reads YYREEE (reference sequence). V lost 5 bases to trimming and J lost 0 bases, with 10 bases between them. Written as DNA, the CDR3 is TGTGCCAGCAGGAACAGGGCTAGCACAGATACGCAGTATTTT. Translating it yields CASRNRASTDTQYF.

This clone appeared a few times. The rearrangement links TRBV19 to TRBJ2-7; 10 nucleotides align to TRBD1. The CDR3 consists of 13 residues. CDR1 is LNHDA, CDR2 SQIVND, per germline (reference sequence). J was trimmed by 5 bases and V by 7 bases; bases with no gene match: 5. The CDR3 sequence: CASTPGQGNEQYF. The DNA for the CDR3 is TGTGCCAGTACCCCGGGACAGGGGAACGAGCAGTACTTC.

The chain joins TRBV2 to TRBJ2-2, with 8 bases fitting TRBD1. The germline V gene encodes CDR1 SNHLY and CDR2 FYNNEI. This CDR3 has 14 amino acids. V shed 7 bases, J shed 1 base, and the junction held 2 bases outside the gene matches. CDR3 amino acids: CASTDRGNTGELFF. CDR3 in DNA: TGTGCCAGCACTGACAGGGGGAACACCGGGGAGCTGTTTTTT.

V usage is TRBV19 and J usage is TRBJ2-7; no clear D gene. The CDR3 extends over 12 amino acids. Trimming pared 4 bases from V and 5 bases from J, leaving 9 bases between. Germline loops: CDR1 LNHDA, CDR2 SQIVND (reference sequence). CDR3 protein: CASSRATDEQYF. DNA for the CDR3: TGTGCCAGTAGTAGGGCAACGGACGAGCAGTACTTC.

This clone was seen a handful of times. This chain connects TRBV10-3 to TRBJ2-2, with TRBD2 matching over 7 bases. The CDR3 is 14 residues long. The trim removed 4 bases at V and 3 bases at J, leaving 2 bases unmatched. Germline loops: CDR1 ENHRY, CDR2 SYGVKD. The CDR3 nucleotides read TGTGCCATCAGTGCACGGGAGGACACCGGGGAGCTGTTTTTT. This sequence encodes CAISAREDTGELFF.

The V gene is TRBV27, the J gene TRBJ2-1; 7 nucleotides match TRBD2. The CDR3 spans 18 residues. The ends lost 5 bases at V and 2 bases at J; junction bases unmatched: 15. In germline, CDR1 is MNHEY, CDR2 SMNVEV (reference sequence). The CDR3 sequence: CASSPGWGGGRAYNEQFF. CDR3 DNA sequence: TGTGCCAGCAGTCCCGGGTGGGGAGGAGGGAGGGCCTACAATGAGCAGTTCTTC.

This clone has only a few counts. The chain is built from TRBV7-6 and TRBJ1-3, with 7 bases matching TRBD1. CDR3 length: 15 amino acids. V was clipped by 0 bases and J by 5 bases; unmatched bases: 4. Germline values: CDR1 SGHVS, CDR2 FNYEAQ. CDR3 in amino acids: CASSLASTGRNTIYF. The CDR3 DNA is TGTGCCAGCAGCTTAGCCTCGACAGGGAGAAACACCATATATTTT. Drawing the rest from reference TRBV7-6 and TRBJ1-3, the complete variable domain is GAGVSQSPRYKVTKRGQDVALRCDPISGHVSLYWYRQALGQGPEFLTYFNYEAQQDKSGLPNDRFSAERPEGSISTLTIQRTEQRDSAMYRCASSLASTGRNTIYFGEGSWLTVV.

The chain employs TRBV4-3 and TRBJ2-5; perhaps TRBD1 as D (6 bases). The V end was cut by 0 bases, the J end by 4 bases, with 9 bases between. CDR3 length: 14 residues. From germline, CDR1 is LGHNA and CDR2 YSLEER. The CDR3 here is CASSQDSRGETQYF. The CDR3 DNA sequence: TGCGCCAGCAGCCAAGATAGCAGGGGAGAGACCCAGTACTTC.